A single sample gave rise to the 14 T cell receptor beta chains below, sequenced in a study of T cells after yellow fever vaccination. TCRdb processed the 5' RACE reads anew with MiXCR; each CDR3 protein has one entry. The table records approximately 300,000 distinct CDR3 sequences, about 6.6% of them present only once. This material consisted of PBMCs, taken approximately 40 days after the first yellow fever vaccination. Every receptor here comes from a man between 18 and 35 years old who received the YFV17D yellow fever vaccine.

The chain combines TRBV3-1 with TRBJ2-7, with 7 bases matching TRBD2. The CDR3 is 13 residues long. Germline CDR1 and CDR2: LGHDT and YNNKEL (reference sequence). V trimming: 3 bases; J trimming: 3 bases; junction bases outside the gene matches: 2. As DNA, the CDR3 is TGTGCCAGCAGCCATGGGGGGGGCTACGAGCAGTACGTC. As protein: CASSHGGGYEQYV.

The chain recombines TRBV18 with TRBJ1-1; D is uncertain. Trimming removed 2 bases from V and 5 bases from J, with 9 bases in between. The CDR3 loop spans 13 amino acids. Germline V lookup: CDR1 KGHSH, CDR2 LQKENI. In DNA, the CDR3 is TGTGCCAGCTCACCAGCCTCGTATACTGAAGCTTTCTTT. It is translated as CASSPASYTEAFF.

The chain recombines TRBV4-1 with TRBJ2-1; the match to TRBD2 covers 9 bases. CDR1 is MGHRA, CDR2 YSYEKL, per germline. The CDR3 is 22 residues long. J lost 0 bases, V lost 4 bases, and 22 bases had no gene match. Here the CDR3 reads CASSPLTPREAGGLSSYNEQFF. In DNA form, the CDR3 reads TGCGCCAGCAGCCCACTTACTCCGAGGGAAGCGGGGGGCTTGAGCTCCTACAATGAGCAGTTCTTC.

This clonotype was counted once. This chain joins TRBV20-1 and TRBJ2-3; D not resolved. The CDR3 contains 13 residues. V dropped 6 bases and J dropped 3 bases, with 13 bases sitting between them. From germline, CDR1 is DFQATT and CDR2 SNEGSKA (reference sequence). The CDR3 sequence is CSARRPRTDTQYF. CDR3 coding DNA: TGCAGTGCGCGAAGGCCCAGAACAGATACGCAGTATTTT.

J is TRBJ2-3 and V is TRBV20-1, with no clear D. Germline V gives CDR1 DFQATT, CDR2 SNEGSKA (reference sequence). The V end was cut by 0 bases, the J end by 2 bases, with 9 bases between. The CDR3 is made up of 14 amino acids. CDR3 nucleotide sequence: TGCAGTGCTAGAGATGTTGGGTACACAGATACGCAGTATTTT. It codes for CSARDVGYTDTQYF.

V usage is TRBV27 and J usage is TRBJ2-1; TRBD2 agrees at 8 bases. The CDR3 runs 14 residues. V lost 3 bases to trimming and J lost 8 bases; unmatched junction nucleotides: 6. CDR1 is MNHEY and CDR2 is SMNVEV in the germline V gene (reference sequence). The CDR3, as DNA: TGTGCCAGCAGTTTGAGTAGCGGGGTACATGAGCAGTTCTTC. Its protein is CASSLSSGVHEQFF.

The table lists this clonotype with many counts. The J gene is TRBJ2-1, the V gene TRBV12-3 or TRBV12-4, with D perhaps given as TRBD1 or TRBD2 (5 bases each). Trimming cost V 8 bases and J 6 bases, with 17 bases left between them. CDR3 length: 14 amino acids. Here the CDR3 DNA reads TGTGCCAGCCTCCGGGACGGAGGTGTCAATGAGCAGTTCTTC. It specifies CASLRDGGVNEQFF.

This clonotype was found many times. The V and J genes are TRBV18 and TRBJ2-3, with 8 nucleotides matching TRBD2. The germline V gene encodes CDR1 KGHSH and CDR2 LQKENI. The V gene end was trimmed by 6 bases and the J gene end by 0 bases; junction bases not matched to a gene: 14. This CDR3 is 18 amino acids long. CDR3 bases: TGTGCCAGCTCCCTAAATTCCATAGCGGGGAGTAGCACAGATACGCAGTATTTT. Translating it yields CASSLNSIAGSSTDTQYF.

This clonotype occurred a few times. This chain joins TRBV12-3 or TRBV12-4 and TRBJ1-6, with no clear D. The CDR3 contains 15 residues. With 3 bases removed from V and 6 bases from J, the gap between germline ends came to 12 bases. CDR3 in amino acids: CASSFFVGPNSPLHF. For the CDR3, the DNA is TGTGCCAGCAGTTTTTTTGTCGGGCCTAATTCACCCCTCCACTTT.

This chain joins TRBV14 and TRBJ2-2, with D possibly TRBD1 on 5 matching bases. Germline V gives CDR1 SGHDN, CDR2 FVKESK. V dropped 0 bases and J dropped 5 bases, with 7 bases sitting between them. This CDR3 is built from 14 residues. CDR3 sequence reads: CASSQERQTGELFF. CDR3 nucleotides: TGTGCCAGCAGCCAAGAAAGACAGACCGGGGAGCTGTTTTTT.

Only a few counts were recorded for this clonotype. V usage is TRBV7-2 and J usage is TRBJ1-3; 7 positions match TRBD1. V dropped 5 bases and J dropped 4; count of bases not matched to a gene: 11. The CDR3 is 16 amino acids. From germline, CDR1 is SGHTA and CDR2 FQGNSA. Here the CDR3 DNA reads TGTGCCAGCAGCCCCCAGACAGGGAATATGGGAAACACCATATATTTT. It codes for CASSPQTGNMGNTIYF.

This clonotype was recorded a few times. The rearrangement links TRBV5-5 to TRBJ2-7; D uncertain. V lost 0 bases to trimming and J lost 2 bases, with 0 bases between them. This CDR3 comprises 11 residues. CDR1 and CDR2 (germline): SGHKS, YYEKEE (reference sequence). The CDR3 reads CASSLAYEQYV. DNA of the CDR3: TGTGCCAGCAGCTTGGCCTACGAGCAGTACGTC.

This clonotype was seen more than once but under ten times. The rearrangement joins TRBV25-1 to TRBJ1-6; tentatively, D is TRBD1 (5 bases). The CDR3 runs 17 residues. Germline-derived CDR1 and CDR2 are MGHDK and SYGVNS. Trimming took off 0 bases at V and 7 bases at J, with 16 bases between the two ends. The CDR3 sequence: CASSEYTGSWKNSPLHF. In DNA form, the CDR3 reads TGTGCCAGCAGTGAATACACAGGCAGTTGGAAGAATTCACCCCTCCACTTT.

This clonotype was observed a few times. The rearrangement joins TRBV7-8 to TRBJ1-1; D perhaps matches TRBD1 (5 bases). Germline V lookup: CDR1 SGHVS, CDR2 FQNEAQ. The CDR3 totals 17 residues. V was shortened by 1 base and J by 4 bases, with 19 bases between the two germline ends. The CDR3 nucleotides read TGTGCCAGCAGCTTAGGGCCGGACACTCAAGGCGGCACTGAAGCTTTCTTT. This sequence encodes CASSLGPDTQGGTEAFF. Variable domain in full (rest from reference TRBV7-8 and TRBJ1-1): GAGVSQSPRYKVAKRGQDVALRCDPISGHVSLFWYQQALGQGPEFLTYFQNEAQLDKSGLPSDRFFAERPEGSVSTLKIQRTQQEDSAVYLCASSLGPDTQGGTEAFFGQGTRLTVV.